Sequencing of this T cell receptor (beta chain) was carried out in a study of blood T cell repertoires in COVID-19. The assay was immunoSEQ multiplex PCR, and TCRdb's table has in-frame clones only and misses some. This table holds tens of thousands of clones, approximately 80% found once. V gave up 6 bases and J gave up 2 bases; unmatched junction bases: 6. Germline V lookup: CDR1 PRHDT, CDR2 FYEKMQ (reference sequence). The CDR3 has 15 residues. V is TRBV13 and J is TRBJ2-3, with 9 bases lining up with TRBD2. Sequencing input: peripheral blood. This sequence was found in a woman aged 80 or over with acute or convalescent COVID-19. CDR3 region: CASSQSGGLTDTQYF. CDR3 sequence (DNA): TGTGCCAGCAGTCAGAGCGGGGGGCTCACAGATACGCAGTATTTT.